Sequencing of this T cell receptor beta chain was carried out in a study of T-cell memory formation after mild COVID-19. Study observations and caveats: The authors did not confirm SARS-CoV-2 specificity of second-wave clones peaking day 37. Memory cells collected pre-infection included some clones that later responded, suggesting cross-reactive memory joined. Contracting clones from day 15 to 85 had balanced CD4/CD8; later expanders favoured CD4+.

TCRdb called the 5' RACE reads again in MiXCR, with one record for every CDR3 protein. The data contain about half a million distinct CDR3 sequences, 15% to 20% of them singletons. V was pared by 3 bases and J by 7 bases, with 12 bases between. Looked up from germline, CDR1 is SEHNR and CDR2 is FQNEAQ (reference sequence). This CDR3 comprises 13 residues. For this clonotype: The antigen is unknown.

The chain couples TRBV7-9 to TRBJ1-2; D not certain. This TCR was recovered from an adult woman who had mild COVID-19 (a few samples of this study predate the infection). Cell type and time point are not known. The sample comprised PBMCs or a T cell subset sorted from them (not recorded which). The CDR3 is CASSFAQAGGYTF. The CDR3 DNA reads as TGTGCCAGCAGCTTTGCGCAGGCAGGTGGCTACACCTTC. The full variable domain, in which reference TRBV7-9 and TRBJ1-2 provide the parts outside the CDR3, is DTGVSQNPRHKITKRGQNVTFRCDPISEHNRLYWYRQTLGQGPEFLTYFQNEAQLEKSRLLSDRFSAERPKGSFSTLEIQRTEQGDSAMYLCASSFAQAGGYTFGSGTRLTVV.